The T cell receptor (beta chain) described here comes from a study of blood T cell repertoires in COVID-19. Study as a whole: Samples representing acute and convalescent COVID-19 were sourced from the United States, Italy and Spain. T cells, B-cell-depleted T cells, or PBMCs provided the cDNA or gDNA that served as material.

In the authors' methods: How many nucleated cells were present was estimated from reference gene primer amplification. Profiling relied on immunoSEQ multiplex PCR, and the TCRdb table lists in-frame clones only, not all of them. D and trimming were read from the DNA, whereas the V and J calls and clone size are those reported in that table. This table has under 300,000 clones, 86% appearing once. The CDR3 spans 12 residues. CDR1 is GTSNPN, CDR2 SVGIG, per germline (reference sequence). The V end was cut by 3 bases, the J end by 6 bases, with 11 bases between. The V call is TRBV30, the J call TRBJ1-2; D call uncertain. The sequence was collected from a man younger than 35 with active or convalescent COVID-19. The material sequenced was peripheral blood. The CDR3 nucleotides are TGTGCCTGGAGCCAAGGAGGCGATGGCTACACCTTC. Amino acid sequence: CAWSQGGDGYTF.